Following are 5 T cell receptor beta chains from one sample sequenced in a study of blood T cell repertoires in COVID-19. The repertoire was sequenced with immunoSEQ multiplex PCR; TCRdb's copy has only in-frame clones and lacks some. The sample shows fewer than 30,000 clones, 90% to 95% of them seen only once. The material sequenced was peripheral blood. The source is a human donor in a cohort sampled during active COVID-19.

Here the CDR3 DNA reads TGCGCCAGCAGCCAAGATCGGGGGTGGAGCAATCAGCCCCAGCATTTT. Its protein is CASSQDRGWSNQPQHF. This chain uses TRBV4-1 with TRBJ1-5, with D tentatively TRBD1 (5 bases). CDR3 length: 16 amino acids. Germline assignment: CDR1 MGHRA and CDR2 YSYEKL. Trimming took 0 bases from V and 1 from J, leaving 10 bases between them.

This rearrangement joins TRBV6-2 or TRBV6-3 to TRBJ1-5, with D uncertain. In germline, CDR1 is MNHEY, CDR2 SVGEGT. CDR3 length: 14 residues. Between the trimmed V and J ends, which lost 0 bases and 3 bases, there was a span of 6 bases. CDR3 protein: CASSYSQVNQPQHF. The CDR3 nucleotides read TGTGCCAGCAGTTACTCGCAGGTCAATCAGCCCCAGCATTTT.

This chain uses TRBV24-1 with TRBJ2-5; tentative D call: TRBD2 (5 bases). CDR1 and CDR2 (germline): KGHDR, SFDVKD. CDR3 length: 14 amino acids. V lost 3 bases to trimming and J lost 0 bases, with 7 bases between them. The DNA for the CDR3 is TGTGCCACCAGTGATCGCGGGTACCAAGAGACCCAGTACTTC. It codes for CATSDRGYQETQYF.

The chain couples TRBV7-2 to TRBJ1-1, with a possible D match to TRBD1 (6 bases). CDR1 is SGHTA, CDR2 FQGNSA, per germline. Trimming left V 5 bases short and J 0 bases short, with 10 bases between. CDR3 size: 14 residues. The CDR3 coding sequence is TGTGCCAGCAGCCCCGGACAGCTGAACACTGAAGCTTTCTTT. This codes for CASSPGQLNTEAFF.

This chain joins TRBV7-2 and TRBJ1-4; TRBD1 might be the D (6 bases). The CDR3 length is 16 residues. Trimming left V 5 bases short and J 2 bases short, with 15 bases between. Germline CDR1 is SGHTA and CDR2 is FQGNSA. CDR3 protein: CASSLKGGGTNEKLFF. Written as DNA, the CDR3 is TGTGCCAGCAGCCTCAAGGGGGGAGGGACTAATGAAAAACTGTTTTTT.